This TCR beta chain appears in the sequencing data of a study of post-analysis software for immune sequencing data. Looking at the study overall: The disease courses spanned relapsing-remitting, secondary progressive and progressive-relapsing forms of multiple sclerosis.

V was clipped by 3 bases and J by 4 bases; unmatched bases: 12. The germline gives CDR1 SGHRS, CDR2 YFSETQ. The CDR3 sequence is 17 residues long. The study, taken as a whole, reports: The normalized Chao1 diversity of multiple sclerosis patients was significantly lower than that of controls. Five TRBV segments, including TRBV5-6, TRBV5-1 and TRBV20-1, were more frequent in patients than controls.

This clonotype was observed many times. Its antigen is as yet unknown. The TCR beta cDNA libraries contained unique molecular identifiers. T cells, about 0.95 to 11 million of them, yielded some 510,000 cDNA molecules. TCRdb called the PCR reads again in MiXCR, with one record for every CDR3 protein. The sample lists roughly 200,000 distinct CDR3 sequences, about 30% occurring once. The specimen was blood. The source is a girl between 2 and 17 years old with multiple sclerosis. The rearrangement links TRBV5-1 to TRBJ2-1, with TRBD2 matching over 8 bases. The CDR3, as DNA: TGCGCCAGCAGCTCACGCTCGGCTAGCGGGCCATACAATGAGCAGTTCTTC. Translated: CASSSRSASGPYNEQFF.